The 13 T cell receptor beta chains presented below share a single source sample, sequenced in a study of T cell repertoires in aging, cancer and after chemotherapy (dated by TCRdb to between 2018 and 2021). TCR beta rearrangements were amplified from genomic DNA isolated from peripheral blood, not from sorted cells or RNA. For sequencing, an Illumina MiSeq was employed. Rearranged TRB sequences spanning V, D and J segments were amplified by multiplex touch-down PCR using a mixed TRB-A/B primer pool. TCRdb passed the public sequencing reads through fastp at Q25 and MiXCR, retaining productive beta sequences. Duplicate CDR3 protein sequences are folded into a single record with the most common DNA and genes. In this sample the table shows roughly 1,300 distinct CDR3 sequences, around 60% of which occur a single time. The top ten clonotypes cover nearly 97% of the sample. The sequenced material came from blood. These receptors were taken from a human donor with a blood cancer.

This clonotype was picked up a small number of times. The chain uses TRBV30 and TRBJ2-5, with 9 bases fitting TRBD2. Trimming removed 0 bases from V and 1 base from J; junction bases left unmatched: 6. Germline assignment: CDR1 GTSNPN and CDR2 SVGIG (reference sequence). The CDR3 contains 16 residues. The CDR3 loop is CAWSVQGSGSQETQYF. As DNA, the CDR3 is TGTGCCTGGAGTGTACAGGGTAGCGGGAGCCAAGAGACCCAGTACTTC.

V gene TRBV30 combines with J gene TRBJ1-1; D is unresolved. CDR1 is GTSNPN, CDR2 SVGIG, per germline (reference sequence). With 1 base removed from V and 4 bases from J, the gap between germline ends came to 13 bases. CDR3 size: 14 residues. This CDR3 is CAWSDGASSTEAFF. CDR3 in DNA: TGTGCCTGGAGTGACGGAGCCTCCTCCACTGAAGCTTTCTTT.

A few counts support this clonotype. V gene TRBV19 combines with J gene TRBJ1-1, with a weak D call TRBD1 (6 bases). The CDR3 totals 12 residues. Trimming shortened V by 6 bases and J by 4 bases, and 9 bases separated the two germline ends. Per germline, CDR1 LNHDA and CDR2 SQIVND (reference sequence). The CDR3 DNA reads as TGTGCCAGTAGAGCAGGGGCCACTGAAGCTTTCTTT. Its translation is CASRAGATEAFF.

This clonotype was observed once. The CDR3 sequence is CATRGSNSYEQYF. The CDR3 DNA reads as TGTGCCACCCGCGGCAGTAACTCCTACGAGCAGTACTTC. This chain connects TRBV24-1 to TRBJ2-7; D is undetermined. CDR1 and CDR2 (germline): KGHDR, SFDVKD. CDR3 length equals 13 residues. V shed 9 bases and J shed 0 bases, with 11 bases lying between them.

In nucleotides, the CDR3 is TGTGCCAGCAGCTTGACCGGCAGGAGGAGCTCCTACGAGCAGTACTTC. Protein sequence: CASSLTGRRSSYEQYF. This chain joins TRBV5-5 and TRBJ2-7; D perhaps matches TRBD2 (5 bases). The CDR3 covers 16 residues. V lost 1 base to trimming and J lost 0 bases, with 14 bases between them. CDR1 is SGHKS and CDR2 is YYEKEE in the germline V gene (reference sequence).

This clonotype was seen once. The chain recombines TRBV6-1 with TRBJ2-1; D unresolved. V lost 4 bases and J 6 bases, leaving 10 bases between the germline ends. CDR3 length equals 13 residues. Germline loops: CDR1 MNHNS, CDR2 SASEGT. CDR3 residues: CASSGLKGNEQFF. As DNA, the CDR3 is TGTGCCAGCAGTGGCCTTAAGGGCAATGAGCAGTTCTTC.

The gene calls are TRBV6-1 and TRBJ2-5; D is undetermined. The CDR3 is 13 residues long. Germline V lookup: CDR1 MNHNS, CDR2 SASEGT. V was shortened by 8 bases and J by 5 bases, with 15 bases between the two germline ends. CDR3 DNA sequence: TGTGCCAGCCGTGTCGCTAGTCGGGAGACCCAGTACTTC. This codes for CASRVASRETQYF.

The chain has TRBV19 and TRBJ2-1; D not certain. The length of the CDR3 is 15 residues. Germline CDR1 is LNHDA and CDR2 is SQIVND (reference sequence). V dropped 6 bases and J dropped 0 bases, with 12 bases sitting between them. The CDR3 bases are TGTGCCAGTAGCATGGATATGGGCTCCTACAATGAGCAGTTCTTC. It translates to CASSMDMGSYNEQFF.

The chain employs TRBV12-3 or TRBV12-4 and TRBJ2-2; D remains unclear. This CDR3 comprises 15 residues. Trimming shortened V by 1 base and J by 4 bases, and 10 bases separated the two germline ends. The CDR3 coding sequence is TGTGCCAGCAGTTTAGACCAGAGAGGCACCGGGGAGCTGTTTTTT. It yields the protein CASSLDQRGTGELFF.

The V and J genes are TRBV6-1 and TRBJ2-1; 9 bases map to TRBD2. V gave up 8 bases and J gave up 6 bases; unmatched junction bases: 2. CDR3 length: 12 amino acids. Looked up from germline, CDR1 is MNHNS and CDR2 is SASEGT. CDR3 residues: CASEGLANEQFF. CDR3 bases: TGTGCCAGCGAGGGACTAGCCAATGAGCAGTTCTTC.

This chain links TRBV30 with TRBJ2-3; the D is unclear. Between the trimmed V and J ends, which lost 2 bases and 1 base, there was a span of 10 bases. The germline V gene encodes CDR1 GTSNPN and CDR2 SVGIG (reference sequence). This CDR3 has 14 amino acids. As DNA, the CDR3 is TGTGCCTGGAGTAGGTCAACAGGCACAGATACGCAGTATTTT. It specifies CAWSRSTGTDTQYF.

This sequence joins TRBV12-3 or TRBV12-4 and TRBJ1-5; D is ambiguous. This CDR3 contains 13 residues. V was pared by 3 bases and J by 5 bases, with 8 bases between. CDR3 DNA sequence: TGTGCCAGCAGTTTTAGTTCGTATCAGCCCCAGCATTTT. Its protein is CASSFSSYQPQHF.

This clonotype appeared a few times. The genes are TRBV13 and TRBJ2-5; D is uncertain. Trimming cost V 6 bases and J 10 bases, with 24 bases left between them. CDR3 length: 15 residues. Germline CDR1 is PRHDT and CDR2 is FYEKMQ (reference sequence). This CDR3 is CASSSPHGSRQDQYF. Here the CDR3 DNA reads TGTGCCAGCAGTTCACCTCATGGGTCACGTCAGGACCAGTACTTC. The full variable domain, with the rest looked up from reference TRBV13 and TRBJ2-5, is AAGVIQSPRHLIKEKRETATLKCYPIPRHDTVYWYQQGPGQDPQFLISFYEKMQSDKGSIPDRFSAQQFSDYHSELNMSSLELGDSALYFCASSSPHGSRQDQYFGPGTRLLVL.